What follows are 22 T cell receptor beta chains derived from one specimen sequenced in a study of OX40 agonist ivuxolimab in advanced cancers. Sequencing was performed with immunoSEQ multiplex PCR; in TCRdb, only in-frame clones are kept and a portion is missing. The sample lists tens of thousands of clones, 70% to 85% occurring once. The sample here was CD4+ or CD8+ T cells sorted from blood, taken in a trial of the OX40 agonist ivuxolimab. These receptors were obtained from an adult with an advanced solid tumor such as melanoma, head and neck, liver or kidney cancer.

The chain carries TRBV11-2 and TRBJ1-2; TRBD1 agrees at 7 bases. V lost 2 bases, J lost 5 bases, and 5 bases stayed unmatched. There are 14 residues in the CDR3. CDR1 SGHAT and CDR2 FQNNGV come from the germline V gene. CDR3 sequence (DNA): TGTGCCAGCAGCTTATCCTTACAGGGGTATGGCTACACCTTC. As protein: CASSLSLQGYGYTF.

About this clone: A much larger clone lies one base from this, so it may be a read error. The chain joins TRBV5-1 to TRBJ1-1; D remains unclear. CDR3 size: 13 residues. Looked up from germline, CDR1 is SGHRS and CDR2 is YFSETQ. In DNA form, the CDR3 reads TGCGCCAGCAGCTCGGGGTCGAACACTAAAGCTTTCTTT. It yields the protein CASSSGSNTKAFF.

This clone has a single count. CDR3 region: CASSVGLTVRYGYTF. DNA for the CDR3: TGTGCCAGCAGCGTAGGCCTGACGGTCCGATATGGCTACACCTTC. V and J are TRBV9 and TRBJ1-2, with D hard to call. Germline CDR1 reads SGDLS; CDR2 reads YYNGEE. This CDR3 is 15 amino acids long. V was shortened by 0 bases and J by 5 bases, with 14 bases between the two germline ends.

The chain combines TRBV7-2 with TRBJ1-5; TRBD1 aligns across 8 bases. The germline gives CDR1 SGHTA, CDR2 FQGNSA. Losses at the gene ends were 8 bases for V and 7 bases for J; bases not matched to a gene: 7. The CDR3 covers 13 residues. The CDR3 here is CASRGQGGQPQHF. The CDR3 DNA reads as TGTGCCAGCCGCGGACAGGGAGGACAGCCCCAGCATTTT.

The chain links TRBV5-1 to TRBJ1-1; perhaps TRBD1 as D (5 bases). Trimming took off 2 bases at V and 3 bases at J, with 11 bases between the two ends. Germline CDR1 SGHRS, CDR2 YFSETQ. The CDR3 spans 14 residues. The CDR3 sequence is CASSFGGRDTEAFF. The CDR3 nucleotides are TGCGCCAGCAGCTTCGGGGGGAGAGACACTGAAGCTTTCTTT. The full variable domain, with the rest looked up from reference TRBV5-1 and TRBJ1-1, is KAGVTQTPRYLIKTRGQQVTLSCSPISGHRSVSWYQQTPGQGLQFLFEYFSETQRNKGNFPGRFSGRQFSNSRSEMNVSTLELGDSALYLCASSFGGRDTEAFFGQGTRLTVV.

The V call is TRBV9, the J call TRBJ2-1; no clear D gene. Germline-derived CDR1 and CDR2 are SGDLS and YYNGEE. The CDR3 totals 13 residues. V was shortened by 0 bases and J by 5 bases, with 6 bases between the two germline ends. The CDR3 protein is CASSVVTDNEQFF. CDR3 bases: TGTGCCAGCAGCGTAGTCACGGACAATGAGCAGTTCTTC.

The rearrangement links TRBV6-1 to TRBJ1-2; no clear D. Germline V lookup: CDR1 MNHNS, CDR2 SASEGT. The V and J ends lost 2 bases and 7 bases respectively, with 11 bases between them. The CDR3 has 13 amino acids. CDR3 sequence: CASSETLDAGYTF. For the CDR3, the DNA is TGTGCCAGCAGTGAAACCCTCGACGCTGGCTACACCTTC.

The CDR3 region is CASSPLASGNSYEQYF. The CDR3 nucleotides are TGTGCCAGCAGTCCCCTGGCCAGCGGGAACTCCTACGAGCAGTACTTC. The chain employs TRBV7-8 and TRBJ2-7, with TRBD2 matching over 7 bases. V gave up 6 bases and J gave up 0 bases; unmatched junction bases: 11. Per the germline V gene, CDR1 is SGHVS and CDR2 is FQNEAQ. This CDR3 comprises 16 residues.

The DNA of the CDR3 is TGTGCCAGCTCACCCTGGACAGCGAACACTGAAGCTTTCTTT. Translating it yields CASSPWTANTEAFF. This chain connects TRBV18 to TRBJ1-1, with D perhaps TRBD1 (6 bases). The CDR3 sequence is 14 residues long. The V end lost 3 bases, the J end lost 1 base, and 9 bases lay between the germline ends. Per germline, CDR1 KGHSH and CDR2 LQKENI.

The chain carries TRBV4-1 and TRBJ2-1, with 14 bases fitting TRBD2. From germline, CDR1 is MGHRA and CDR2 YSYEKL. With 1 base clipped from V and 9 bases from J, the junction kept 11 bases outside the gene matches. The CDR3 length is 18 residues. CDR3 bases: TGCGCCAGCAGCCAAGGACTAGCGGGAGGGATCCGGTTAACTGAGCAGTTCTTC. It translates to CASSQGLAGGIRLTEQFF.

The genes are TRBV5-4 and TRBJ1-1, with TRBD1 matching over 11 bases. This CDR3 has 17 residues. With V trimmed by 2 bases and J by 3 bases, 9 bases remained unmatched. Per the germline V gene, CDR1 is SGHNT and CDR2 is YYREEE (reference sequence). CDR3 residues: CASSLKGTGGAYTEAFF. The DNA of the CDR3 is TGTGCCAGCAGCTTAAAAGGGACAGGGGGGGCCTACACTGAAGCTTTCTTT.

The chain couples TRBV15 to TRBJ2-2; D is ambiguous. V was clipped by 3 bases and J by 8 bases, with 7 bases between them. CDR1 LNHNV and CDR2 YYDKDF come from the germline V gene (reference sequence). This CDR3 has 12 residues. Here the CDR3 reads CATSRPPGELFF. In DNA form, the CDR3 reads TGTGCCACCAGCAGGCCCCCGGGGGAGCTGTTTTTT.

The chain uses TRBV14 and TRBJ2-7, with 7 bases that match TRBD2. The CDR3 runs 15 residues. Trimming took 2 bases from V and 3 from J; bases not matched to a gene: 7. Germline V gene lookup returns CDR1 SGHDN and CDR2 FVKESK. CDR3 coding DNA: TGTGCCAGCAGCCAATTTGGGGGGGGGAACTACGAGCAGTACTTC. Translation: CASSQFGGGNYEQYF.

This chain uses TRBV5-4 with TRBJ1-2, with TRBD1 matching over 8 bases. The CDR3 extends over 14 amino acids. The ends lost 5 bases at V and 4 bases at J; junction bases unmatched: 7. CDR1 SGHNT and CDR2 YYREEE come from the germline V gene (reference sequence). The DNA of the CDR3 is TGTGCCAGCAGATCTCCGACAGGGGCCTATGGCTACACCTTC. Its translation: CASRSPTGAYGYTF.

The rearrangement links TRBV30 to TRBJ1-3, with D hard to call. The V and J ends lost 0 bases and 5 bases respectively, with 8 bases between them. Germline V gene data show CDR1 as GTSNPN and CDR2 as SVGIG (reference sequence). The CDR3 runs 13 residues. For the CDR3, the DNA is TGTGCCTGGAGTGTGAATTTTAGAAACACCATATATTTT. Translated: CAWSVNFRNTIYF.

This sequence joins TRBV5-4 and TRBJ2-5; tentatively, D is TRBD1 (5 bases). The CDR3 extends over 13 amino acids. V was clipped by 0 bases and J by 11 bases, with 14 bases between them. The germline V gene encodes CDR1 SGHNT and CDR2 YYREEE (reference sequence). Here the CDR3 reads CASSLERGLEQYF. The CDR3 coding sequence is TGTGCCAGCAGCTTGGAAAGGGGCCTTGAGCAGTACTTC.

The chain has TRBV19 and TRBJ2-4; TRBD2 is a possible D gene (7 bases). Trimming shortened V by 4 bases and J by 3 bases, and 19 bases separated the two germline ends. Germline V gene sequence: CDR1 LNHDA, CDR2 SQIVND (reference sequence). The CDR3 is 17 residues long. Here the CDR3 reads CASSRLPGGRGKNIQYF. The CDR3 nucleotides are TGTGCCAGTAGTAGGCTTCCGGGGGGCCGGGGCAAAAACATTCAGTACTTC. The whole variable domain, remainder taken from reference TRBV19 and TRBJ2-4, is DGGITQSPKYLFRKEGQNVTLSCEQNLNHDAMYWYRQDPGQGLRLIYYSQIVNDFQKGDIAEGYSVSREKKESFPLTVTSAQKNPTAFYLCASSRLPGGRGKNIQYFGAGTRLSVL.

The V call is TRBV30, the J call TRBJ1-1; D is ambiguous. V lost 3 bases and J lost 2, with 7 bases in between. Per the germline V gene, CDR1 is GTSNPN and CDR2 is SVGIG (reference sequence). This CDR3 has 12 residues. The CDR3 is CAWSRPNTEAFF. The CDR3, as DNA: TGTGCCTGGAGCCGGCCCAACACTGAAGCTTTCTTT.

The V gene is TRBV4-1, the J gene TRBJ1-2; no clear D gene. Per the germline V gene, CDR1 is MGHRA and CDR2 is YSYEKL. Trimming left V 0 bases short and J 8 bases short, with 16 bases between. The CDR3 contains 15 residues. The DNA of the CDR3 is TGCGCCAGCAGCCAAGATCTCTCGGGTTCCGGGGGCTACACCTTC. It encodes CASSQDLSGSGGYTF.

Concerning this clone itself: This specimen includes other DNA sequences encoding the same CDR3. This chain uses TRBV5-5 with TRBJ2-7, with D unresolved. Trimming shortened V by 0 bases and J by 4 bases, and 5 bases separated the two germline ends. There are 12 residues in the CDR3. CDR1 is SGHKS, CDR2 YYEKEE, per germline (reference sequence). The CDR3 region is CASSLVGYEQYF. The CDR3 region has the DNA TGTGCCAGCAGCTTGGTAGGTTACGAGCAGTACTTC.

CDR3 nucleotide sequence: TGTGCCAGCCGGACTAGCGCGTACAATGAGCAGTTCTTC. It specifies CASRTSAYNEQFF. The J gene is TRBJ2-1, the V gene TRBV6-5; 9 positions match TRBD2. CDR1 is MNHEY, CDR2 SVGAGI, per germline. V was clipped by 8 bases and J by 4 bases; unmatched bases: 3. CDR3 length: 13 residues.

V and J are TRBV13 and TRBJ2-1; D gene ambiguous. In germline, CDR1 is PRHDT, CDR2 FYEKMQ (reference sequence). Between the trimmed V and J ends, which lost 2 bases and 3 bases, there was a span of 5 bases. This CDR3 region has 13 residues. This chain's CDR3 is CASSLSRYNEQFF. In DNA, the CDR3 is TGTGCCAGCAGCTTAAGCCGCTACAATGAGCAGTTCTTC.